A single sample is the source of the 29 T cell receptor beta chains below, sequenced in a study of human T cells and chemical hapten exposure. Time point meaning: pre-sensitization, week 0. Treatment described: therapeutic diphenylcyclopropenone sensitization with weekly scalp DPC. TCRdb itself ran the RACE reads through MiXCR, one entry per CDR3 protein. Of about 68,000 distinct CDR3 sequences in the sample, 10% to 11% are singletons; the top ten hold about 5.2%. The material sequenced was whole blood, taken in connection with sensitization to the hapten diphenylcyclopropenone (DPC). The receptors were sampled from a woman between 45 and 65 years old with alopecia areata. Some clones in this sample may be carry-over from other donors' samples.

In its sample, this clonotype was seen many times. This chain links TRBV12-3 or TRBV12-4 with TRBJ2-3, with D tentatively TRBD1 (6 bases). V was shortened by 7 bases and J by 6 bases, with 20 bases between the two germline ends. This CDR3 region has 15 residues. The CDR3 DNA reads TGTGCCAGCACCCCGGACAGATTGGCTGGGGATACGCAGTATTTT. It yields the protein CASTPDRLAGDTQYF.

This clonotype occurred many times. The J gene is TRBJ2-1, the V gene TRBV7-8; D is possibly TRBD1 or TRBD2 (5 bases each). V was trimmed by 2 bases and J by 9 bases, leaving 11 bases between them. Germline values: CDR1 SGHVS, CDR2 FQNEAQ. The CDR3 totals 13 residues. CDR3 loop: CASSLFWGIEQFF. CDR3 DNA: TGTGCCAGCAGCTTATTTTGGGGGATTGAGCAGTTCTTC.

This sequence joins TRBV20-1 and TRBJ1-4; D gene ambiguous. Germline-derived CDR1 and CDR2 are DFQATT and SNEGSKA (reference sequence). The CDR3 consists of 12 residues. The V end lost 0 bases, the J end lost 7 bases, and 6 bases lay between the germline ends. The CDR3 DNA sequence: TGCAGTGCTAGAGAAGTCAGTGAAAAACTGTTTTTT. Translating it yields CSAREVSEKLFF.

The V and J genes are TRBV28 and TRBJ1-5; 12 bases fit TRBD1. The CDR3 totals 16 residues. Germline loops: CDR1 MDHEN, CDR2 SYDVKM. Trimming cost V 6 bases and J 4 bases; bases outside gene matches: 7. The CDR3 region has the DNA TGTGCCAGCAGCCTACCGGGACAGGGGGCAAATCAGCCCCAGCATTTT. Its protein product is CASSLPGQGANQPQHF.

The chain couples TRBV20-1 to TRBJ2-5, with D unclear. Looked up from germline, CDR1 is DFQATT and CDR2 is SNEGSKA (reference sequence). This CDR3 has 12 amino acids. V dropped 0 bases and J dropped 5 bases, with 7 bases sitting between them. CDR3 DNA: TGCAGTGCTAGAGAGCGTACGGAGACCCAGTACTTC. It is translated as CSARERTETQYF.

This clonotype was recorded many times. The J gene is TRBJ1-1, the V gene TRBV30, with D possibly being TRBD1 (6 bases). Trimming stripped 1 base from V and 5 bases from J, with 14 bases between. The CDR3 loop spans 14 amino acids. CDR1 GTSNPN and CDR2 SVGIG come from the germline V gene (reference sequence). DNA for the CDR3: TGTGCCTGGAGTGAATCGGGACATCCGACTGAAGCTTTCTTT. The encoded protein is CAWSESGHPTEAFF.

This clonotype was recorded at least ten times. The V and J genes are TRBV7-9 and TRBJ2-1, with D tentatively TRBD1 or TRBD2 (5 bases each). Germline V CDR1 and CDR2: SEHNR, FQNEAQ (reference sequence). The V end was cut by 4 bases, the J end by 7 bases, with 17 bases between. The CDR3 runs to 15 residues. CDR3 sequence reads: CASSSPGPSWNEQFF. The CDR3, as DNA: TGTGCCAGCAGCTCCCCGGGACCCTCCTGGAATGAGCAGTTCTTC. Drawing the rest from reference TRBV7-9 and TRBJ2-1, the complete variable domain is DTGVSQNPRHKITKRGQNVTFRCDPISEHNRLYWYRQTLGQGPEFLTYFQNEAQLEKSRLLSDRFSAERPKGSFSTLEIQRTEQGDSAMYLCASSSPGPSWNEQFFGPGTRLTVL.

This clonotype was recorded a few times. V gene TRBV20-1 combines with J gene TRBJ1-4; no reliable D call. This CDR3 has 11 residues. Germline CDR1 is DFQATT and CDR2 is SNEGSKA (reference sequence). The germline V and J ends were trimmed by 7 bases and 10 bases, with 13 bases remaining between them. CDR3 sequence: CSVYTWGKLFF. The CDR3 nucleotides are TGCAGTGTTTACACTTGGGGAAAACTGTTTTTT.

V gene TRBV7-2 combines with J gene TRBJ2-5; 7 bases agree with TRBD2. The CDR3 has 13 amino acids. The V segment lost 5 bases and the J segment 4 bases; nucleotides outside the gene matches: 4. Germline CDR1 reads SGHTA; CDR2 reads FQGNSA. The CDR3 here is CASSRAGTETQYF. The CDR3 bases are TGTGCCAGCAGCCGAGCGGGAACAGAGACCCAGTACTTC.

The J gene is TRBJ2-7, the V gene TRBV20-1; 8 bases are a match to TRBD1. V lost 0 bases and J lost 6; bases outside the gene matches: 7. CDR1 and CDR2 (germline): DFQATT, SNEGSKA (reference sequence). The CDR3 has 14 residues. DNA for the CDR3: TGCAGTGCTAGAGAGGTTGGGACAGGAAGCGAGCAGTACTTC. Its protein product is CSAREVGTGSEQYF.

A remark on this clonotype: A single base separates this from a much larger clone, so it may be a read error. This chain links TRBV5-1 with TRBJ2-1; D gene ambiguous. Germline loops: CDR1 SGHRS, CDR2 YFSETQ. Trimming removed 4 bases at V and 0 bases at J, with 14 bases between. This CDR3 spans 16 amino acids. This chain's CDR3 is CASSREHLSSYNEQFF. CDR3 sequence (DNA): TGCGCCAGCAGCAGGGAACACCTGAGCTCCTACAATGAGCAGTTCTTC. The complete variable domain, with remaining parts taken from reference TRBV5-1 and TRBJ2-1, reads KAGVTQTPRYLIKTRGQQVTLSCSPISGHRSVSWYQQTPGQGLQFLFEYFSETQRNKGNFPGRFSGRQFSNSRSEMNVSTLELGDSALYLCASSREHLSSYNEQFFGPGTRLTVL.

The J gene is TRBJ2-5, the V gene TRBV6-2 or TRBV6-3; the D gene is possibly TRBD2 (5 bases). V shed 5 bases and J shed 3 bases, with 10 bases lying between them. The germline V gene has CDR1 MNHEY and CDR2 SVGEGT. This CDR3 is 13 amino acids long. The CDR3 region has the DNA TGTGCCAGCAGTGTACTAGTTGAAGAGACCCAGTACTTC. This codes for CASSVLVEETQYF.

The sample holds many counts of this clonotype. This chain links TRBV6-1 with TRBJ1-5; 10 positions match TRBD1. V was pared by 7 bases and J by 0 bases, with 6 bases of the junction left unmatched. This CDR3 has 16 amino acids. Germline V lookup: CDR1 MNHNS, CDR2 SASEGT. The CDR3 loop reads CASIRQGAHSNQPQHF. The CDR3 coding sequence is TGTGCCAGCATTCGACAGGGGGCCCATAGCAATCAGCCCCAGCATTTT.

The chain recombines TRBV27 with TRBJ2-1, with TRBD2 as a possible D gene (7 bases). Trimming took 3 bases from V and 7 from J, leaving 13 bases between them. Germline lookup yields CDR1 MNHEY and CDR2 SMNVEV (reference sequence). CDR3 length: 14 amino acids. This CDR3 is CASSFWGRGNEQFF. CDR3 nucleotide sequence: TGTGCCAGCAGTTTCTGGGGGCGGGGGAATGAGCAGTTCTTC.

This clonotype was seen more than once but under ten times. The chain carries TRBV7-9 and TRBJ1-1; D may be TRBD1 (5 bases). V was shortened by 2 bases and J by 7 bases, with 17 bases between the two germline ends. The CDR3 is made up of 15 amino acids. Germline V CDR1 and CDR2: SEHNR, FQNEAQ (reference sequence). DNA of the CDR3: TGTGCCAGCAGCTTACAGGGATCCAACAAAGTTGAAGCTTTCTTT. The encoded protein is CASSLQGSNKVEAFF.

This clonotype was seen ten or more times. This rearrangement joins TRBV29-1 to TRBJ1-2; D remains ambiguous. The CDR3 consists of 9 residues. Trimming took off 6 bases at V and 13 bases at J, with 12 bases between the two ends. Germline lookup yields CDR1 SQVTM and CDR2 ANQGSEA. DNA for the CDR3: TGCAGCGTGGCGGGGTTTGGCACCTTC. As protein: CSVAGFGTF.

Only a few counts were recorded for this clonotype. The chain couples TRBV28 to TRBJ2-3, with 8 bases identical to TRBD1. CDR3 size: 12 residues. Germline V gene sequence: CDR1 MDHEN, CDR2 SYDVKM. CDR3 in DNA: TGTGGCACGGACAGGGGCACAGATACGCAGTATTTT. It yields the protein CGTDRGTDTQYF.

This clonotype was counted ten times or more. V is TRBV12-3 or TRBV12-4 and J is TRBJ2-7, with 10 positions matching TRBD1. The CDR3 has 14 residues. The ends lost 6 bases at V and 4 bases at J; junction bases unmatched: 6. The CDR3 DNA reads as TGTGCCAGCAGGACCGGGACAGGGGATTACGAGCAGTACTTC. This codes for CASRTGTGDYEQYF.

This sequence joins TRBV12-3 or TRBV12-4 and TRBJ1-2; D call uncertain. The germline V and J ends were trimmed by 3 bases and 7 bases, with 9 bases remaining between them. The CDR3 extends over 12 amino acids. The CDR3 coding sequence is TGTGCCAGCAGTTTGGACGGAATTGGCTACACCTTC. It is translated as CASSLDGIGYTF.

At least ten counts were recorded for this clonotype. The V gene is TRBV7-6, the J gene TRBJ2-3; no clear D gene. CDR1 is SGHVS and CDR2 is FNYEAQ in the germline V gene. V gave up 1 base and J gave up 2 bases, with 7 bases separating them. The CDR3 consists of 14 residues. This CDR3 is CASSLGLITDTQYF. Here the CDR3 DNA reads TGTGCCAGCAGCTTAGGGCTGATCACAGATACGCAGTATTTT.

V is TRBV7-6 and J is TRBJ2-7; D might be TRBD1 (6 bases). The germline V gene has CDR1 SGHVS and CDR2 FNYEAQ. The V gene lost 3 bases and the J gene lost 6 bases, with 12 bases spanning the gap. CDR3 length: 13 residues. CDR3 amino acids: CASSLGASGEQYF. The CDR3 nucleotides read TGTGCCAGCAGCTTGGGGGCGTCAGGCGAGCAGTACTTC.

The chain combines TRBV11-2 with TRBJ1-1, with TRBD1 matching 9 bases. V shed 5 bases, J shed 5 bases, and the junction held 9 bases outside the gene matches. This CDR3 comprises 15 residues. Germline CDR1 SGHAT, CDR2 FQNNGV. The CDR3 region is CASSRRDRGGTEAFF. CDR3 in DNA: TGTGCCAGCAGCAGACGAGACAGGGGGGGAACTGAAGCTTTCTTT.

Judged by abundance, this clonotype is medium-sized. The genes are TRBV6-5 and TRBJ1-6; D is perhaps TRBD1 (6 bases). Looked up from germline, CDR1 is MNHEY and CDR2 is SVGAGI. The CDR3 totals 15 residues. The V end was cut by 7 bases, the J end by 4 bases, with 14 bases between. The CDR3 coding sequence is TGTGCCAGCATGGGCAAGGACAGTTATAATTCACCCCTCCACTTT. Its translation: CASMGKDSYNSPLHF.

This clonotype came up a few times. V usage is TRBV6-6 and J usage is TRBJ1-2; 7 positions agree with TRBD1. The CDR3 spans 15 residues. Losses at the gene ends were 2 bases for V and 1 base for J; bases not matched to a gene: 4. From germline, CDR1 is MNHNY and CDR2 SVGAGI (reference sequence). The CDR3: CASSYPGQSNYGYTF. The CDR3 DNA follows: TGTGCCAGCAGTTACCCGGGACAGAGTAACTATGGCTACACCTTC.

This clonotype has a handful of counts. The chain recombines TRBV11-2 with TRBJ2-5; D not resolved. Per the germline V gene, CDR1 is SGHAT and CDR2 is FQNNGV. The CDR3 has 13 amino acids. Trimming cost V 1 base and J 5 bases, with 8 bases left between them. The CDR3 here is CASSLVPDETQYF. The DNA for the CDR3 is TGTGCCAGCAGCTTAGTCCCGGATGAGACCCAGTACTTC.

V gene TRBV3-1 combines with J gene TRBJ1-1; 7 bases map to TRBD1. The CDR3 spans 15 residues. J lost 0 bases, V lost 2 bases, and 3 bases had no gene match. The V gene's germline CDR1 is LGHDT and CDR2 YNNKEL (reference sequence). The CDR3 coding sequence is TGTGCCAGCAGCCAACGGGGACAGATGAACACTGAAGCTTTCTTT. Protein product: CASSQRGQMNTEAFF.

The rearrangement links TRBV4-2 to TRBJ1-6; D unresolved. Germline CDR1 LGHNA, CDR2 YNFKEQ. V was trimmed by 4 bases and J by 9 bases, leaving 16 bases between them. The CDR3 length is 15 residues. CDR3 bases: TGTGCCAGCAGCCGAGAGGCGACCTTTGGTTCACCCCTCCACTTT. Residues: CASSREATFGSPLHF.

The J gene is TRBJ2-7, the V gene TRBV7-2; TRBD2 might be the D (5 bases). The germline V gene has CDR1 SGHTA and CDR2 FQGNSA. V dropped 1 base and J dropped 4 bases, with 8 bases sitting between them. This CDR3 is built from 13 residues. In DNA form, the CDR3 reads TGTGCCAGCAGCTTAGGGACTGAGTACGAGCAGTACTTC. Translation gives CASSLGTEYEQYF.

In this sample, this clonotype turned up many times. The CDR3 sequence is CASSQEYTGELFF. The DNA for the CDR3 is TGCGCCAGCAGCCAAGAATACACCGGGGAGCTGTTTTTT. This sequence joins TRBV4-1 and TRBJ2-2; D not certain. CDR3 length: 13 residues. Trimming shortened V by 0 bases and J by 3 bases, and 2 bases separated the two germline ends. Per germline, CDR1 MGHRA and CDR2 YSYEKL.